A selection of T cell receptor beta chains follows, all from one sample in a study of T cells in Graves' hyperthyroidism and ophthalmopathy. One entry per CDR3 protein results from TCRdb running MiXCR on the multiplex PCR reads. The data contain approximately 620,000 distinct CDR3 sequences, approximately 15% of them singletons. The specimen sequenced was blood. The receptors shown here come from a woman in her forties with Graves' ophthalmopathy. Each CDR3 is given with its conserved first and last residue. D genes are given only for firm matches. Clone sizes are given selectively: once, few, many, or a class where the clone is expanded.

>.|TRBJ2-1|TRBV20-1|.
TGCAGTGCTCCTCGGGACCCGAGCTCCTACAATGAGCAGTTCTTC
CSAPRDPSSYNEQFF
>many|TRBJ1-2|TRBV28|.
TGTGCCAGTCTCAGTGGCTATGGCTACACCTTC
CASLSGYGYTF
>few|TRBJ2-1|TRBV2|.
TGTGCCAGCAGTGAAAGGGTGGCAGCGATCTACAATGAGCAGTTCTTC
CASSERVAAIYNEQFF
>many|TRBJ1-6|TRBV30|TRBD1
TGTGCCTGGAGCCCGGGGGCAGGGGGTTCACCCCTCCACTTT
CAWSPGAGGSPLHF
>many|TRBJ2-7|TRBV27|.
TGTGCCAGCAGTTTTCAAGAGGGTAGTGTCGAGCAGTACTTC
CASSFQEGSVEQYF
>many|TRBJ2-3|TRBV28|.
TGTGCCAGCAGGGCCCCGGTGGTAGATACGCAGTATTTT
CASRAPVVDTQYF
>few|TRBJ1-5|TRBV19|.
TGTGCCAGTAGTCTTATGGGGTACAATTTGCATCAGCCCCAGCATTTT
CASSLMGYNLHQPQHF
>many|TRBJ2-1|TRBV11-2|TRBD1
TGTGCCAGCAGCTCCAAGGACAGGGTGGCGTACAATGAGCAGTTCTTC
CASSSKDRVAYNEQFF
>many|TRBJ2-3|TRBV6-1|.
TGTGCCAGCAGTGAATCGGGGGATCGCACAGATACGCAGTATTTT
CASSESGDRTDTQYF
>.|TRBJ1-4|TRBV7-6|.
TGTGCCAGCAGCTTAGCGGCAGGGGCAAAACTGTTTTTT
CASSLAAGAKLFF
>many|TRBJ1-3|TRBV12-3/TRBV12-4|TRBD1
TGTGCCAGCAGTTTACCCCAGGGGGCAATCGGAAACACCATATATTTT
CASSLPQGAIGNTIYF
>few|TRBJ2-1|TRBV7-6|.
TGTGCCAGCAGCCCAAACGCGGGACGGACCGACAATGAGCAGTTCTTC
CASSPNAGRTDNEQFF
>.|TRBJ2-5|TRBV5-1|TRBD2
TGCGCCAGCAGCATTGGGACTAGCGGGAGCCAAGAGACCCAGTACTTC
CASSIGTSGSQETQYF
>many|TRBJ1-1|TRBV5-1|.
TGCGCCAGCAGCTTCCAGGGCACTGAAGCTTTCTTT
CASSFQGTEAFF
>few|TRBJ2-1|TRBV20-1|TRBD2
TGCAGTGCGGGGGTGGTAGCGGGGGGCGGGGGCGAGCAGTTCTTC
CSAGVVAGGGGEQFF
>many|TRBJ2-1|TRBV28|.
TGTGCCAGCAGCCTCTCCACCAATGAGCAGTTCTTC
CASSLSTNEQFF
>many|TRBJ2-3|TRBV2|.
TGTGCCAGCAGTGTGCGGAGGGTGGGGACAGGCACAGATACGCAGTATTTT
CASSVRRVGTGTDTQYF
>few|TRBJ1-1|TRBV5-1|TRBD1
TGCGCCAGCAGTCCACAGGGGTTTAACACTGAAGCTTTCTTT
CASSPQGFNTEAFF
>many|TRBJ2-1|TRBV6-1|TRBD2
TGTGCCAGCAGTGTCGGGACTAGCGGGGGAAATGAGCAGTTCTTC
CASSVGTSGGNEQFF
>many|TRBJ2-7|TRBV5-1|.
TGCGCCAGCAGCCCAGCCGGGACATTTGACGAGCAGTACTTC
CASSPAGTFDEQYF
>many|TRBJ2-1|TRBV20-1|TRBD1
TGCAGTGCTAAGGCTGACAGGGGCTCCTACAATGAGCAGTTCTTC
CSAKADRGSYNEQFF
>many|TRBJ1-1|TRBV13|TRBD1
TGTGCCAGCAGCTTAACAACCCCCCTGGGACAGAAGAACACTGAAGCTTTCTTT
CASSLTTPLGQKNTEAFF